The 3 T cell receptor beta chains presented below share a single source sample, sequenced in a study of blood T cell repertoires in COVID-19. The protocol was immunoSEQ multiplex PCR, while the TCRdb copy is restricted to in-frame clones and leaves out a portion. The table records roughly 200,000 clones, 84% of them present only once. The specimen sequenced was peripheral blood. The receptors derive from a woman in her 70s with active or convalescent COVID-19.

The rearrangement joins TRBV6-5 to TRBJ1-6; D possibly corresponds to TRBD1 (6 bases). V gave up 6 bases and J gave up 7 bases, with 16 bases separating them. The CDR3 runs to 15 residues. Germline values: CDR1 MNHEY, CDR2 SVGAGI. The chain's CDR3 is CASSRIQGWNSPLHF. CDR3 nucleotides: TGTGCCAGCAGCCGGATACAGGGATGGAATTCACCCCTCCACTTT.

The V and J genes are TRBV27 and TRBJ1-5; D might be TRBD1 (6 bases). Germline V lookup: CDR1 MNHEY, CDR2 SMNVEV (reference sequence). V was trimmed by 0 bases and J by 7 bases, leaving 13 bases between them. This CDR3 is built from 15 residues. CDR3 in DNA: TGTGCCAGCAGTTTATCTGGGGGGGCCTGGCAGCCCCAGCATTTT. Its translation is CASSLSGGAWQPQHF.

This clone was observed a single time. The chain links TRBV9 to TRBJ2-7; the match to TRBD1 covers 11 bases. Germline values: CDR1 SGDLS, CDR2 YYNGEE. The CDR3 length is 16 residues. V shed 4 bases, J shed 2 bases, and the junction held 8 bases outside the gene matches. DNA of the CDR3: TGTGCCAGCAGCCCACAAGGGACAGGGGGGCCCTACGAGCAGTACTTC. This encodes CASSPQGTGGPYEQYF. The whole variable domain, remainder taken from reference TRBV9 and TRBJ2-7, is DSGVTQTPKHLITATGQRVTLRCSPRSGDLSVYWYQQSLDQGLQFLIQYYNGEERAKGNILERFSAQQFPDLHSELNLSSLELGDSALYFCASSPQGTGGPYEQYFGPGTRLTVT.